Following are 30 T cell receptor beta chains from one sample sequenced in a study of cytomegalovirus exposure and HLA in healthy donors. 13 Jbeta primers and 60 Vbeta primers were used for the PCR. Profiling relied on immunoSEQ multiplex PCR, and the TCRdb table lists in-frame clones only, not all of them. The sample contains approximately 100,000 clones, 65% to 80% of which appear only once. Sequencing was done on a sample of PBMCs. All receptors derive from a man in his fifties or sixties in good health and CMV-seronegative.

The J gene is TRBJ1-1, the V gene TRBV30; 7 nucleotides match TRBD1. V shed 1 base, J shed 2 bases, and the junction held 1 base outside the gene matches. CDR3 size: 13 residues. Germline-derived CDR1 and CDR2 are GTSNPN and SVGIG (reference sequence). The CDR3 DNA reads as TGTGCCTGGAGTGGGGACAGAAACACTGAAGCTTTCTTT. This codes for CAWSGDRNTEAFF. Full variable domain (outside the CDR3, taken from reference TRBV30 and TRBJ1-1): SQTIHQWPATLVQPVGSPLSLECTVEGTSNPNLYWYRQAAGRGLQLLFYSVGIGQISSEVPQNLSASRPQDRQFILSSKKLLLSDSGFYLCAWSGDRNTEAFFGQGTRLTVV.

CDR3 nucleotide sequence: TGTGCCAGCAGCGCCGGGGGGGCCCATGAGCAGTTCTTC. Its translation: CASSAGGAHEQFF. V is TRBV11-3 and J is TRBJ2-1, with 8 bases lining up with TRBD2. This CDR3 has 13 amino acids. Per the germline V gene, CDR1 is SGHNT and CDR2 is YENEEA. V trimming: 5 bases; J trimming: 8 bases; junction bases outside the gene matches: 5.

V gene TRBV7-8 combines with J gene TRBJ1-1; 7 bases fit TRBD1. The CDR3 sequence is 16 residues long. In germline, CDR1 is SGHVS, CDR2 FQNEAQ. The ends lost 1 base at V and 5 bases at J; junction bases unmatched: 10. The CDR3 reads CASSLGVRQGRTEAFF. CDR3 bases: TGTGCCAGCAGCTTAGGTGTGAGACAGGGTCGAACTGAAGCTTTCTTT.

The chain is built from TRBV7-6 and TRBJ2-5; 9 positions agree with TRBD2. The CDR3 contains 16 residues. V shed 2 bases and J 5 bases; nucleotides not matched to a gene: 9. Germline CDR1 is SGHVS and CDR2 is FNYEAQ. The CDR3, as DNA: TGTGCCAGCAGCTTAATTCTAGCGGGGATGGGGGAGACCCAGTACTTC. As protein: CASSLILAGMGETQYF.

The chain recombines TRBV7-2 with TRBJ2-1, with TRBD1 matching 8 bases. This CDR3 contains 14 residues. Germline V lookup: CDR1 SGHTA, CDR2 FQGNSA. V trimming: 6 bases; J trimming: 4 bases; junction bases outside the gene matches: 5. The CDR3, as DNA: TGTGCCAGCAGTCGAACAGGGGGATACAATGAGCAGTTCTTC. This translates into CASSRTGGYNEQFF.

The CDR3 reads CASSLQGYGSPLHF. As DNA, the CDR3 is TGCGCCAGCAGCTTACAGGGATACGGTTCACCCCTCCACTTT. The J gene is TRBJ1-6, the V gene TRBV5-1; perhaps TRBD1 as D (6 bases). The CDR3 has 14 residues. Germline V gene sequence: CDR1 SGHRS, CDR2 YFSETQ. V shed 2 bases and J shed 9 bases, with 12 bases lying between them.

V usage is TRBV13 and J usage is TRBJ1-5, with a possible D match to TRBD1 (6 bases). The CDR3 contains 13 residues. Per germline, CDR1 PRHDT and CDR2 FYEKMQ (reference sequence). V gave up 4 bases and J gave up 3 bases, with 7 bases separating them. CDR3 sequence reads: CASSYRVNQPQHF. CDR3 nucleotides: TGTGCCAGCAGCTACAGGGTCAATCAGCCCCAGCATTTT. The entire variable domain, with the rest obtained from reference TRBV13 and TRBJ1-5, is as follows: AAGVIQSPRHLIKEKRETATLKCYPIPRHDTVYWYQQGPGQDPQFLISFYEKMQSDKGSIPDRFSAQQFSDYHSELNMSSLELGDSALYFCASSYRVNQPQHFGDGTRLSIL.

The rearrangement uses TRBV19 and TRBJ1-1, with D unresolved. CDR3 length: 16 residues. Trimming left V 4 bases short and J 6 bases short, with 21 bases between. Germline-derived CDR1 and CDR2 are LNHDA and SQIVND (reference sequence). The CDR3, as DNA: TGTGCCAGTAGTACTGGGCTGATCGGGGTGTACCCTGAAGCTTTCTTT. Translated: CASSTGLIGVYPEAFF.

V is TRBV18 and J is TRBJ1-5, with a tentative D call TRBD1 (6 bases). V shed 6 bases and J shed 8 bases, with 14 bases lying between them. CDR3 size: 13 residues. Germline assignment: CDR1 KGHSH and CDR2 LQKENI. This CDR3 reads CASSRQAGEPQHF. CDR3 coding DNA: TGTGCCAGCTCGCGACAGGCGGGAGAGCCCCAGCATTTT.

The chain has TRBV5-1 and TRBJ1-4; D is perhaps TRBD1 (5 bases). This CDR3 is built from 13 residues. V shed 4 bases and J shed 8 bases, with 12 bases lying between them. Germline CDR1 SGHRS, CDR2 YFSETQ. CDR3 amino acids: CASSPGQGEKLFF. CDR3 coding DNA: TGCGCCAGCAGCCCGGGCCAGGGAGAAAAACTGTTTTTT.

The CDR3 DNA is TGCACCAGCAGCCAAGCCCCCCGGGACAGGGAAATTATTGGCTACGAGCAGTACTTC. Its translation: CTSSQAPRDREIIGYEQYF. The V gene is TRBV1, the J gene TRBJ2-5; TRBD1, the table's D call, was not compared with the DNA. TRBJ2-7 explains the end of the DNA better; the J call may be wrong. TRBV1 is a pseudogene segment. This CDR3 comprises 19 residues.

The J gene is TRBJ2-1, the V gene TRBV7-2; 7 positions match TRBD2. V gave up 4 bases and J gave up 1 base; unmatched junction bases: 4. CDR3 length: 15 residues. CDR1 is SGHTA and CDR2 is FQGNSA in the germline V gene. CDR3 coding DNA: TGTGCCAGCAGCTCCCAGCGGGGTTCCTACAATGAGCAGTTCTTC. This encodes CASSSQRGSYNEQFF. Supplemented by reference TRBV7-2 and TRBJ2-1, the full variable domain reads GAGVSQSPSNKVTEKGKDVELRCDPISGHTALYWYRQSLGQGLEFLIYFQGNSAPDKSGLPSDRFSAERTGGSVSTLTIQRTQQEDSAVYLCASSSQRGSYNEQFFGPGTRLTVL.

This clone was counted only a few times. The chain has TRBV19 and TRBJ1-6; TRBD1 matches at 7 bases. The CDR3 is 14 residues long. V shed 6 bases and J 6 bases; nucleotides not matched to a gene: 5. The germline V gene encodes CDR1 LNHDA and CDR2 SQIVND (reference sequence). The CDR3 DNA reads TGTGCCAGTAGGCCGGGACAGCCTAATTCACCCCTCCACTTT. It yields the protein CASRPGQPNSPLHF.

This sequence joins TRBV11-2 and TRBJ1-2; 8 bases match TRBD1. Looked up from germline, CDR1 is SGHAT and CDR2 is FQNNGV. The V and J ends lost 3 bases and 4 bases, in that order; junction bases with no gene match: 10. This CDR3 is built from 16 residues. The CDR3 DNA sequence: TGTGCCAGCAGCTTCGACCCAGGGGGCCAGGGCTATGGCTACACCTTC. This gives the protein CASSFDPGGQGYGYTF.

This chain joins TRBV2 and TRBJ2-7; D perhaps matches TRBD2 (5 bases). The V gene lost 5 bases and the J gene lost 2 bases, with 19 bases spanning the gap. CDR3 length equals 16 residues. Germline lookup yields CDR1 SNHLY and CDR2 FYNNEI. CDR3 amino acids: CASSHPGSPTPYEQYV. The CDR3 nucleotides read TGTGCCAGCAGTCACCCGGGGTCCCCGACCCCCTACGAGCAGTACGTC.

The rearrangement joins TRBV2 to TRBJ2-7; a possible D gene is TRBD1 (6 bases). This CDR3 spans 13 amino acids. Germline V lookup: CDR1 SNHLY, CDR2 FYNNEI. V was cut by 6 bases and J by 6 bases, with 15 bases left in between. The CDR3, as DNA: TGTGCCAGCAGCTCCAGGACAGTCGGCGAGCAGTACGTC. Residues: CASSSRTVGEQYV.

V is TRBV28 and J is TRBJ1-2; D is undetermined. Germline values: CDR1 MDHEN, CDR2 SYDVKM. The V end was cut by 7 bases, the J end by 4 bases, with 16 bases between. This CDR3 region has 14 residues. The CDR3 DNA sequence: TGTGCCAGCACCTGGGGAGGGAACCGCTATGGCTACACCTTC. As protein: CASTWGGNRYGYTF.

The chain uses TRBV28 and TRBJ2-2; D not certain. CDR1 and CDR2 (germline): MDHEN, SYDVKM. Trimming stripped 7 bases from V and 3 bases from J, with 9 bases between. This CDR3 is 13 amino acids long. CDR3 loop: CASNPGYTGELFF. The CDR3 region has the DNA TGTGCCAGCAACCCAGGCTACACCGGGGAGCTGTTTTTT.

The chain recombines TRBV7-3 with TRBJ1-2; no reliable D call. The V and J ends lost 4 bases and 6 bases respectively, with 12 bases between them. The CDR3 covers 13 residues. In germline, CDR1 is SGHTA, CDR2 FQGTGA. CDR3 sequence reads: CASSSVIPNGYTF. The CDR3 bases are TGTGCCAGCAGCTCCGTAATTCCTAATGGCTACACCTTC. The whole variable domain, filled in from reference TRBV7-3 and TRBJ1-2, reads GAGVSQTPSNKVTEKGKYVELRCDPISGHTALYWYRQSLGQGPEFLIYFQGTGAADDSGLPNDRFFAVRPEGSVSTLKIQRTERGDSAVYLCASSSVIPNGYTFGSGTRLTVV.

The V call is TRBV5-8, the J call TRBJ2-2, with D maybe TRBD1 (5 bases). The CDR3 contains 14 residues. Looked up from germline, CDR1 is SGHTS and CDR2 is YDEGEE. V lost 8 bases and J lost 8, with 19 bases in between. In DNA form, the CDR3 reads TGTGCCAGGGCCACAGGTTATGTCACTGGGGAGCTGTTTTTT. This gives the protein CARATGYVTGELFF.

This chain uses TRBV11-2 with TRBJ1-1; perhaps TRBD1 as D (5 bases). Germline V lookup: CDR1 SGHAT, CDR2 FQNNGV. With 1 base removed from V and 5 bases from J, the gap between germline ends came to 11 bases. The CDR3 is made up of 14 amino acids. DNA of the CDR3: TGTGCCAGCAGCTTAGGGGGCGGACGGACTGAAGCTTTCTTT. Amino acids: CASSLGGGRTEAFF.

This chain joins TRBV7-9 and TRBJ1-2; 9 bases match TRBD1. This CDR3 contains 14 residues. The junction had 4 bases not matched to a gene; V was cut back by 4 bases and J by 4 bases. CDR1 and CDR2 (germline): SEHNR, FQNEAQ (reference sequence). In DNA, the CDR3 is TGTGCCAGCAGCTCTGAGACAGGGGGCTATGGCTACACCTTC. Its translation is CASSSETGGYGYTF.

This chain connects TRBV9 to TRBJ2-7; TRBD2 aligns across 7 bases. Germline V lookup: CDR1 SGDLS, CDR2 YYNGEE. The CDR3 runs to 16 residues. The ends lost 2 bases at V and 2 bases at J; junction bases unmatched: 10. CDR3 nucleotide sequence: TGTGCCAGCAGCGTCGGGGTTAGCGGGTATACCTACGAGCAGTACTTC. Its protein is CASSVGVSGYTYEQYF. Filled out from reference TRBV9 and TRBJ2-7, the complete variable domain reads DSGVTQTPKHLITATGQRVTLRCSPRSGDLSVYWYQQSLDQGLQFLIQYYNGEERAKGNILERFSAQQFPDLHSELNLSSLELGDSALYFCASSVGVSGYTYEQYFGPGTRLTVT.

The genes are TRBV27 and TRBJ1-2, with a tentative D call TRBD1 (6 bases). The V and J ends lost 7 bases and 8 bases respectively, with 14 bases between them. Germline V gene data show CDR1 as MNHEY and CDR2 as SMNVEV (reference sequence). The CDR3 sequence is 12 residues long. The DNA of the CDR3 is TGTGCCAGCAAAGTGGGAGGGGGAGGCTACACCTTC. This sequence encodes CASKVGGGGYTF.

The chain has TRBV7-9 and TRBJ2-2; 10 bases line up with TRBD1. The germline gives CDR1 SEHNR, CDR2 FQNEAQ (reference sequence). The CDR3 spans 15 residues. After removal of 7 bases from V and 6 bases from J, the junction contained 8 bases not matched to a gene. The CDR3 here is CASTPGQGWAGELFF. CDR3 in DNA: TGTGCCAGCACCCCGGGACAGGGGTGGGCCGGGGAGCTGTTTTTT.

The rearrangement joins TRBV9 to TRBJ1-4; a weak D match, TRBD1 (6 bases). V was clipped by 7 bases and J by 8 bases, with 12 bases between them. CDR3 length equals 12 residues. CDR1 SGDLS and CDR2 YYNGEE come from the germline V gene. The CDR3, as DNA: TGTGCCAGCGTCGAAGGGGGAGAAAAACTGTTTTTT. Translating gives CASVEGGEKLFF.

The sample holds one count of this clone. CDR3: CASSGEDRVSEKLFF. The DNA for the CDR3 is TGTGCCAGCAGCGGGGAGGACAGGGTCTCTGAAAAACTGTTTTTT. This chain connects TRBV9 to TRBJ1-4, with TRBD1 identical over 8 bases. This CDR3 comprises 15 residues. Germline values: CDR1 SGDLS, CDR2 YYNGEE. The ends lost 3 bases at V and 7 bases at J; junction bases unmatched: 8.

V usage is TRBV7-3 and J usage is TRBJ2-1; 7 nucleotides agree with TRBD1. Germline V gives CDR1 SGHTA, CDR2 FQGTGA. The ends lost 5 bases at V and 7 bases at J; junction bases unmatched: 14. The CDR3 extends over 16 amino acids. The CDR3 coding sequence is TGTGCCAGCAGCCAACCAGGGGCAGGGGGTCGGAATGAGCAGTTCTTC. It yields the protein CASSQPGAGGRNEQFF.

The V call is TRBV7-3, the J call TRBJ1-2; a weak D match, TRBD1 (5 bases). The germline V gene has CDR1 SGHTA and CDR2 FQGTGA. The CDR3 loop spans 18 amino acids. Trimming pared 1 base from V and 3 bases from J, leaving 21 bases between. The CDR3 loop is CASSLNGGGFGGHYGYTF. In DNA form, the CDR3 reads TGTGCCAGCAGCTTAAACGGCGGGGGGTTCGGGGGACACTATGGCTACACCTTC.

J is TRBJ1-1 and V is TRBV28; D is perhaps TRBD1 (5 bases). Germline V CDR1 and CDR2: MDHEN, SYDVKM. The CDR3 length is 12 residues. With 6 bases removed from V and 1 base from J, the gap between germline ends came to 6 bases. CDR3 sequence (DNA): TGTGCCAGCAGAAGGGGGAACACTGAAGCTTTCTTT. Protein: CASRRGNTEAFF.